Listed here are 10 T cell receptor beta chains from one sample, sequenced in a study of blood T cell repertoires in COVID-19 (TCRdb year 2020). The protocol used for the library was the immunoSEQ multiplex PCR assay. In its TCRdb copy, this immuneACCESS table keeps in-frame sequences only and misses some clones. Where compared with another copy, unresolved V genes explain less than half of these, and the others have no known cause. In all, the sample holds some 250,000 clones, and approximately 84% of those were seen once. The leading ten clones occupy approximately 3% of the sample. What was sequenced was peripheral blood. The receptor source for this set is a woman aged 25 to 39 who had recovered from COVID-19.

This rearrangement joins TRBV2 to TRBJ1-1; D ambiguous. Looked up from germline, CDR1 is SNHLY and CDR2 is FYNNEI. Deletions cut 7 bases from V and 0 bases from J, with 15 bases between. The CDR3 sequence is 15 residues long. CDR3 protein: CASTLSGSMNTEAFF. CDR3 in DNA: TGTGCCAGCACCCTCTCCGGGAGTATGAACACTGAAGCTTTCTTT.

CDR3 nucleotide sequence: TGTGCCAGCAGCTTAGTTCGCTATGGCTACACCTTC. Translated, it gives CASSLVRYGYTF. This chain links TRBV13 with TRBJ1-2; no reliable D call. This CDR3 has 12 residues. The V end was cut by 1 base, the J end by 4 bases, with 4 bases between. Germline assignment: CDR1 PRHDT and CDR2 FYEKMQ (reference sequence).

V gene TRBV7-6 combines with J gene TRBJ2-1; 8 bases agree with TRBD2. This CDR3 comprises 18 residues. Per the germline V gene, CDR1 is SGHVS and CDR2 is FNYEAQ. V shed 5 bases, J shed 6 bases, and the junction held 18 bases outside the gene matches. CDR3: CASSHPFTSGPKINEQFF. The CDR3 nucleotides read TGTGCCAGCAGCCACCCATTTACTAGCGGTCCAAAAATCAATGAGCAGTTCTTC.

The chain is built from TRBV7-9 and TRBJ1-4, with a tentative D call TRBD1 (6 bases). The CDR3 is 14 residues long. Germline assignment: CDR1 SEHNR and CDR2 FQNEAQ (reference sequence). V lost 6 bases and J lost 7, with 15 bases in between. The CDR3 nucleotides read TGTGCCAGCAGTCCGGACAGTGAGACTGAAAAACTGTTTTTT. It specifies CASSPDSETEKLFF.

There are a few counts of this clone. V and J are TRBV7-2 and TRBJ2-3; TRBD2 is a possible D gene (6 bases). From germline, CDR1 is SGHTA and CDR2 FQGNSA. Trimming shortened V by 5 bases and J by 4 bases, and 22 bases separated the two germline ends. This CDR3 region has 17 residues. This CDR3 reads CASSQHGGRRGPDTQYF. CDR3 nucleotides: TGTGCCAGCAGCCAACACGGGGGTCGGCGAGGACCAGATACGCAGTATTTT.

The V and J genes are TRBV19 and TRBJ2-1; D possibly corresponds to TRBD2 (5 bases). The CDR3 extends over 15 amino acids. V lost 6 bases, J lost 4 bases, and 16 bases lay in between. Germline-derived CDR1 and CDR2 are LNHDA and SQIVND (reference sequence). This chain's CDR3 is CASSFAGTGYNEQFF. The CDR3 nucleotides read TGTGCCAGTAGCTTCGCGGGTACTGGGTACAATGAGCAGTTCTTC.

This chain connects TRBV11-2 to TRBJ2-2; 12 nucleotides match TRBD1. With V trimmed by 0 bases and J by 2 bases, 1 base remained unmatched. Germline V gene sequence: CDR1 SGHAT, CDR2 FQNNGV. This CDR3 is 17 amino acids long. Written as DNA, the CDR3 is TGTGCCAGCAGCTTAGAGGGACAGGGGGCTAACACCGGGGAGCTGTTTTTT. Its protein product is CASSLEGQGANTGELFF.

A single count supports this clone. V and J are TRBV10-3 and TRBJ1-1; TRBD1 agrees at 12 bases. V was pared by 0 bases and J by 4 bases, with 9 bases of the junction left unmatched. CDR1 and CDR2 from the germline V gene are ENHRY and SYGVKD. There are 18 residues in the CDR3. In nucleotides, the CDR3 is TGTGCCATCAGTGAGTCTGGTGGGACAGGGGGCCTCGGCACTGAAGCTTTCTTT. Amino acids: CAISESGGTGGLGTEAFF.

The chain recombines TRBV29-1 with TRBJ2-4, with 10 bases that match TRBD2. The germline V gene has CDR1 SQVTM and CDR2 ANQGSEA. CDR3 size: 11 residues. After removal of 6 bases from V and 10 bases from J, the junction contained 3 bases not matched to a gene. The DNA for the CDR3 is TGCAGCGTGGTAGCGGGGGGTATTCAGTACTTC. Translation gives CSVVAGGIQYF.

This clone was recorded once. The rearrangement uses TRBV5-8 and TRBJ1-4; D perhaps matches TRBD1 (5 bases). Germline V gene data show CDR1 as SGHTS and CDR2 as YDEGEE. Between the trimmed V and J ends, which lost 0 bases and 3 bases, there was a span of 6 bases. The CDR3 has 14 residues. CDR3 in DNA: TGTGCCAGCAGCTTGGGACAGCCTAATGAAAAACTGTTTTTT. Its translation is CASSLGQPNEKLFF.